This record concerns one T cell receptor (beta chain) sequence. These data belong to a study of blood T cell repertoires in COVID-19. Across the study: Sample material is recorded as cDNA or gDNA derived from T cells, B-cell-depleted T cells, or PBMCs.

Germline V gene lookup returns CDR1 MDHEN and CDR2 SYDVKM. The length of the CDR3 is 16 residues. Losses at the gene ends were 8 bases for V and 0 bases for J; bases not matched to a gene: 9. Authors' analysis steps: Counts of nucleated cells, estimated from reference gene primer amplification, were obtained. Only in-frame clones appear in the TCRdb table, and some are missing; sequencing was by immunoSEQ multiplex PCR. V, J and clone size were drawn from that table, and D and trimming were deduced from the DNA. Here the sample spans roughly 40,000 clones, around 79% being singletons. This clonotype was sampled from an older man with acute or convalescent COVID-19. This chain connects TRBV28 to TRBJ1-3; 8 bases are shared with TRBD1. Input material: peripheral blood. Written as DNA, the CDR3 is TGTGCCAGCGGCGACGACAGGGGCGCCTCTGGAAACACCATATATTTT. It yields the protein CASGDDRGASGNTIYF.